What follows are 10 T cell receptor beta chains derived from one specimen sequenced in a study of shared clonotypes between healthy human individuals. Sequencing was performed with immunoSEQ multiplex PCR; in TCRdb, only in-frame clones are kept and a portion is missing. The sample yields about a million clones, about 76% seen once. The sequencing input was memory CD4+ T cells sorted from blood. Subset denoted: CD45RA-negative fraction. These receptors all stem from a man aged 18 to 30 in good health.

The chain uses TRBV6-1 and TRBJ2-3; D unresolved. CDR1 is MNHNS and CDR2 is SASEGT in the germline V gene. The CDR3 covers 14 residues. Trimming took off 0 bases at V and 6 bases at J, with 10 bases between the two ends. The CDR3 DNA reads as TGTGCCAGCAGTGAAGCGCTCGGTGTTGATACGCAGTATTTT. Its translation is CASSEALGVDTQYF.

The chain uses TRBV4-3 and TRBJ1-1, with 7 bases that match TRBD1. Trimming cost V 4 bases and J 0 bases; bases outside gene matches: 2. The CDR3 loop spans 14 amino acids. The germline gives CDR1 LGHNA, CDR2 YSLEER. The CDR3 protein is CASSRGGMNTEAFF. For the CDR3, the DNA is TGCGCCAGCAGCCGAGGGGGCATGAACACTGAAGCTTTCTTT.

J is TRBJ2-3 and V is TRBV5-3; perhaps TRBD1 as D (5 bases). TRBV5-3 is sorted into the ORF group, with uncertain function. The CDR3 runs to 19 residues. Trimming left V 4 bases short and J 0 bases short, with 24 bases between. CDR3 protein: CARSPGPGIAPASTDTQYF. CDR3 coding DNA: TGTGCCAGAAGCCCGGGTCCAGGGATTGCTCCCGCTAGCACAGATACGCAGTATTTT.

The CDR3 DNA reads as TGTGCCAGCAGCGGCCGCGGGATTGGCACTGAAGCTTTCTTT. Protein: CASSGRGIGTEAFF. The V gene is TRBV11-2, the J gene TRBJ1-1; D is undetermined. Trimming removed 5 bases at V and 4 bases at J, with 14 bases between. This CDR3 spans 14 amino acids. Germline V CDR1 and CDR2: SGHAT, FQNNGV. The full variable domain, completed using reference TRBV11-2 and TRBJ1-1, is EAGVAQSPRYKIIEKRQSVAFWCNPISGHATLYWYQQILGQGPKLLIQFQNNGVVDDSQLPKDRFSAERLKGVDSTLKIQPAKLEDSAVYLCASSGRGIGTEAFFGQGTRLTVV.

The rearrangement uses TRBV28 and TRBJ2-7; D unclear. The germline V gene has CDR1 MDHEN and CDR2 SYDVKM. The CDR3 is 12 residues long. The V end lost 1 base, the J end lost 2 bases, and 3 bases lay between the germline ends. DNA for the CDR3: TGTGCCAGCAGTTTATCAACCTACGAGCAGTACTTC. This sequence encodes CASSLSTYEQYF.

V usage is TRBV10-3 and J usage is TRBJ2-2; D gene ambiguous. This CDR3 has 13 residues. With 0 bases removed from V and 4 bases from J, the gap between germline ends came to 3 bases. Looked up from germline, CDR1 is ENHRY and CDR2 is SYGVKD. CDR3 nucleotides: TGTGCCATCAGTGAGTCGTCCACCGGGGAGCTGTTTTTT. It is translated as CAISESSTGELFF.

The J gene is TRBJ1-5, the V gene TRBV5-8, with 8 bases lining up with TRBD1. This CDR3 contains 13 residues. In germline, CDR1 is SGHTS, CDR2 YDEGEE. Trimming at V came to 4 bases and at J to 7 bases, leaving 4 bases not matched to a gene. CDR3 coding DNA: TGTGCCAGCAGCCGACAGGGGTTCCAGCCCCAGCATTTT. Residues: CASSRQGFQPQHF.

The chain uses TRBV2 and TRBJ1-6; TRBD1 agrees at 8 bases. V lost 6 bases, J lost 7 bases, and 8 bases stayed unmatched. Looked up from germline, CDR1 is SNHLY and CDR2 is FYNNEI. This CDR3 is built from 15 residues. The chain's CDR3 is CASSLGQGGNSPLHF. CDR3 DNA sequence: TGTGCCAGCAGCCTCGGACAGGGCGGCAATTCACCCCTCCACTTT.

The chain carries TRBV11-2 and TRBJ2-3; D not certain. The CDR3 runs 14 residues. Germline assignment: CDR1 SGHAT and CDR2 FQNNGV. The ends were cut back, 1 base at V and 2 bases at J, with 7 bases in the middle. CDR3 DNA sequence: TGTGCCAGCAGCTTAGGATCGCACACAGATACGCAGTATTTT. It translates to CASSLGSHTDTQYF.

The genes are TRBV18 and TRBJ1-5; the D gene is possibly TRBD1 (5 bases). The V and J ends lost 0 bases and 10 bases respectively, with 10 bases between them. This CDR3 comprises 13 residues. The germline gives CDR1 KGHSH, CDR2 LQKENI. In nucleotides, the CDR3 is TGTGCCAGCTCACCACCTGGGGGAGGACCCCAGCATTTT. It encodes CASSPPGGGPQHF.